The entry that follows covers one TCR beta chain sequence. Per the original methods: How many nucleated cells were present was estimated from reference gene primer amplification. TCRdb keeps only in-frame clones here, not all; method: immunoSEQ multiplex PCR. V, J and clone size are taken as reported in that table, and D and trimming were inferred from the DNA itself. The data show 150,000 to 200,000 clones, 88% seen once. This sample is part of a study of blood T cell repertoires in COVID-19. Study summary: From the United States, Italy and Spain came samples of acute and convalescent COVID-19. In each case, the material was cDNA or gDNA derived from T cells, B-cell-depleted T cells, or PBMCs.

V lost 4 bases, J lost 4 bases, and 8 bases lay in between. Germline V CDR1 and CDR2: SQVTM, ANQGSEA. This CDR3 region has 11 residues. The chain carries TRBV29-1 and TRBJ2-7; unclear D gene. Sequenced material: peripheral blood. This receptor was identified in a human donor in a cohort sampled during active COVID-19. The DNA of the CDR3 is TGCAGCGTTGGAGTTGGTTACGAGCAGTACTTC. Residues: CSVGVGYEQYF.